These 26 T cell receptor beta chains were all obtained from the same sample, sequenced in a study of blood T cell repertoires in COVID-19. Repertoires were generated with immunoSEQ multiplex PCR, while TCRdb's copy carries only in-frame clones and drops some. Among about 120,000 clones listed, over 70% were seen once. The specimen was peripheral blood. The receptors were gathered from a man aged 50-59 years with acute or convalescent COVID-19.

The gene calls are TRBV28 and TRBJ2-5, with 7 positions matching TRBD1. The CDR3 sequence is 17 residues long. Germline loops: CDR1 MDHEN, CDR2 SYDVKM. The J segment lost 3 bases and the V segment lost 6 bases, leaving 16 bases of the junction unmatched. CDR3 residues: CASSETSPGQLKETQYF. The CDR3 bases are TGTGCCAGCAGCGAAACTTCACCGGGACAGCTTAAAGAGACCCAGTACTTC.

This chain uses TRBV6-1 with TRBJ1-1, with 10 positions matching TRBD1. CDR1 is MNHNS and CDR2 is SASEGT in the germline V gene. The CDR3 spans 15 residues. V was pared by 6 bases and J by 4 bases, with 8 bases of the junction left unmatched. CDR3 sequence reads: CASSHDRGRRTEAFF. In DNA form, the CDR3 reads TGTGCCAGCAGCCACGACAGGGGGCGTCGCACTGAAGCTTTCTTT.

The chain employs TRBV24-1 and TRBJ2-1; D is possibly TRBD1 (6 bases). Germline V gene sequence: CDR1 KGHDR, CDR2 SFDVKD. V was shortened by 7 bases and J by 0 bases, with 9 bases between the two germline ends. The CDR3 loop spans 14 amino acids. This CDR3 is CATRQGSSYNEQFF. DNA of the CDR3: TGTGCCACCAGACAGGGAAGCTCCTACAATGAGCAGTTCTTC.

This clone was picked up one time. This chain joins TRBV27 and TRBJ2-3; maybe TRBD1 (6 bases). Per the germline V gene, CDR1 is MNHEY and CDR2 is SMNVEV (reference sequence). V lost 4 bases to trimming and J lost 3 bases, with 8 bases between them. There are 13 residues in the CDR3. The CDR3 sequence: CASSSGTTDTQYF. The CDR3 DNA reads as TGTGCCAGCAGTTCCGGGACAACAGATACGCAGTATTTT.

The chain links TRBV20-1 to TRBJ2-3, with 11 bases fitting TRBD2. Unmatched junction bases numbered 10, after V lost 3 bases and J lost 5 bases. The CDR3 extends over 16 amino acids. The germline V gene encodes CDR1 DFQATT and CDR2 SNEGSKA (reference sequence). CDR3 in DNA: TGCAGTGCTAGTGTTTTTAGCGGGGGGGCGGGAGATACGCAGTATTTT. This encodes CSASVFSGGAGDTQYF.

The chain links TRBV3-1 (or the pseudogene TRBV3-2) to TRBJ2-2; possibly TRBD2 for D (5 bases). The CDR3 loop spans 13 amino acids. CDR1 LGHDT and CDR2 YNNKEL come from the germline V gene (reference sequence). Trimming took 4 bases from V and 7 from J, leaving 10 bases between them. In DNA, the CDR3 is TGTGCCAGCAGCCCCCTCGAGGGCGGGGAGCTGTTTTTT. Its translation: CASSPLEGGELFF.

The chain carries TRBV9 and TRBJ1-6; no clear D. V lost 1 base and J 7 bases, leaving 15 bases between the germline ends. Germline V gene lookup returns CDR1 SGDLS and CDR2 YYNGEE. The CDR3 consists of 16 residues. CDR3 DNA: TGTGCCAGCAGCGTACGGGCCGCTCCGGGGAATTCACCCCTCCACTTT. It translates to CASSVRAAPGNSPLHF.

The chain combines TRBV5-6 with TRBJ1-1; TRBD1 matches 7 bases. CDR1 and CDR2 (germline): SGHDT, YYEEEE. The CDR3 contains 17 residues. J lost 0 bases, V lost 0 bases, and 8 bases had no gene match. CDR3 loop: CASSLEGARRMNTEAFF. CDR3 coding DNA: TGTGCCAGCAGCTTGGAGGGGGCCCGTAGAATGAACACTGAAGCTTTCTTT.

This clone was seen just once. V is TRBV20-1 and J is TRBJ2-1; the D gene is possibly TRBD2 (6 bases). Germline V gene sequence: CDR1 DFQATT, CDR2 SNEGSKA (reference sequence). V lost 7 bases to trimming and J lost 3 bases, with 7 bases between them. The CDR3 totals 11 residues. CDR3 sequence: CSVADYNEQFF. The CDR3 region has the DNA TGCAGTGTAGCGGACTACAATGAGCAGTTCTTC.

V and J are TRBV3-1 (or the pseudogene TRBV3-2) and TRBJ2-5, with D perhaps TRBD1 (6 bases). The CDR3 has 15 residues. V was shortened by 0 bases and J by 7 bases, with 15 bases between the two germline ends. The germline V gene encodes CDR1 LGHDT and CDR2 YNNKEL (reference sequence). The CDR3 coding sequence is TGTGCCAGCAGCCAAGATCTAAACAGGGTGGTGACCCAGTACTTC. Encoded protein: CASSQDLNRVVTQYF.

The chain couples TRBV3-1 (or the pseudogene TRBV3-2) to TRBJ1-3; D ambiguous. The CDR3 is 15 residues long. V was clipped by 0 bases and J by 4 bases, with 10 bases between them. CDR1 is LGHDT and CDR2 is YNNKEL in the germline V gene (reference sequence). CDR3 protein: CASSQDKVVGNTIYF. In DNA, the CDR3 is TGTGCCAGCAGCCAAGATAAAGTAGTAGGAAACACCATATATTTT.

This clone has only a few counts. The gene calls are TRBV5-1 and TRBJ1-2; perhaps TRBD1 as D (5 bases). The V gene lost 0 bases and the J gene lost 4 bases, with 16 bases spanning the gap. CDR1 is SGHRS, CDR2 YFSETQ, per germline. The CDR3 has 16 amino acids. The CDR3 DNA follows: TGCGCCAGCAGCTTGGCCGGCACAGGACACATCTATGGCTACACCTTC. Its translation is CASSLAGTGHIYGYTF.

The chain couples TRBV7-8 to TRBJ2-3, with a weak D call TRBD2 (5 bases). The CDR3 has 14 amino acids. V was shortened by 2 bases and J by 1 base, with 7 bases between the two germline ends. Per germline, CDR1 SGHVS and CDR2 FQNEAQ. CDR3 nucleotide sequence: TGTGCCAGCAGCTTAAGGCGGGGCACAGATACGCAGTATTTT. It encodes CASSLRRGTDTQYF. Variable domain in full (rest from reference TRBV7-8 and TRBJ2-3): GAGVSQSPRYKVAKRGQDVALRCDPISGHVSLFWYQQALGQGPEFLTYFQNEAQLDKSGLPSDRFFAERPEGSVSTLKIQRTQQEDSAVYLCASSLRRGTDTQYFGPGTRLTVL.

This chain joins TRBV12-3 or TRBV12-4 and TRBJ1-1; D is uncertain. V lost 3 bases and J lost 1, with 6 bases in between. CDR3 length: 13 amino acids. CDR3 nucleotides: TGTGCCAGCAGTTTGTCATGGAACACTGAAGCTTTCTTT. Its protein is CASSLSWNTEAFF.

This sequence joins TRBV9 and TRBJ1-2; TRBD1 agrees at 9 bases. The CDR3 sequence is 14 residues long. The V and J ends lost 4 bases and 4 bases, in that order; junction bases with no gene match: 5. The germline gives CDR1 SGDLS, CDR2 YYNGEE. The CDR3 region has the DNA TGTGCCAGCAGCCCCGGGACAGGGTCCTATGGCTACACCTTC. Its protein is CASSPGTGSYGYTF.

This clone turned up a few times. V usage is TRBV19 and J usage is TRBJ2-5; 13 bases are shared with TRBD2. The CDR3 has 18 amino acids. Trimming removed 9 bases from V and 5 bases from J; junction bases left unmatched: 18. Germline loops: CDR1 LNHDA, CDR2 SQIVND (reference sequence). CDR3 protein: CARSATFRLAGGWETQYF. The CDR3, as DNA: TGTGCCAGATCAGCCACTTTCAGACTAGCGGGGGGTTGGGAGACCCAGTACTTC.

The gene calls are TRBV11-2 and TRBJ1-6, with no clear D. Trimming took 1 base from V and 1 from J, leaving 5 bases between them. From germline, CDR1 is SGHAT and CDR2 FQNNGV. The CDR3 runs 15 residues. This CDR3 reads CASSLGASYNSPLHF. In nucleotides, the CDR3 is TGTGCCAGCAGCTTAGGGGCGTCCTATAATTCACCCCTCCACTTT.

This chain uses TRBV2 with TRBJ1-6, with D possibly matching TRBD1 (5 bases). Germline V CDR1 and CDR2: SNHLY, FYNNEI. The CDR3 has 16 residues. The V end lost 2 bases, the J end lost 1 base, and 9 bases lay between the germline ends. The CDR3 region is CASSERRGSYNSPLHF. The CDR3 region has the DNA TGTGCCAGCAGTGAAAGGAGGGGATCCTATAATTCACCCCTCCACTTT.

This rearrangement joins TRBV5-5 to TRBJ2-6; tentative D call: TRBD1 (6 bases). Germline V gene lookup returns CDR1 SGHKS and CDR2 YYEKEE (reference sequence). The CDR3 contains 17 residues. Trimming removed 2 bases at V and 0 bases at J, with 12 bases between. CDR3 in amino acids: CASSLNRVGSGANVLTF. In DNA, the CDR3 is TGTGCCAGCAGCTTAAACAGGGTAGGCTCTGGGGCCAACGTCCTGACTTTC.

This chain links TRBV6-5 with TRBJ1-5; no clear D. This CDR3 comprises 13 residues. Germline V gene data show CDR1 as MNHEY and CDR2 as SVGAGI. The V gene lost 5 bases and the J gene lost 6 bases, with 11 bases spanning the gap. Written as DNA, the CDR3 is TGTGCCAGCAGTCCGCTTCGGGGTCAGCCCCAGCATTTT. Amino acid sequence: CASSPLRGQPQHF.

This clone was seen once. The rearrangement uses TRBV29-1 and TRBJ2-7, with D maybe TRBD2 (6 bases). The length of the CDR3 is 13 residues. V lost 6 bases to trimming and J lost 9 bases, with 21 bases between them. Germline CDR1 is SQVTM and CDR2 is ANQGSEA. The CDR3 bases are TGCAGCGTGACCCCGGATCCGCTTAGCGGGCAGTACTTC. It translates to CSVTPDPLSGQYF.

J is TRBJ2-2 and V is TRBV5-1, with TRBD1 as a possible D gene (5 bases). CDR1 SGHRS and CDR2 YFSETQ come from the germline V gene. This CDR3 has 16 residues. Trimming stripped 4 bases from V and 6 bases from J, with 19 bases between. The CDR3 DNA sequence: TGCGCCAGCAGCGAATCCCCTGGGGCCCCATCCGGGGAGCTGTTTTTT. Translating gives CASSESPGAPSGELFF.

This clone has more than one count but fewer than ten. CDR3 residues: CASGLFYRGVTEAFF. In DNA form, the CDR3 reads TGTGCTAGTGGTTTGTTCTACAGGGGGGTCACTGAAGCTTTCTTT. V is TRBV12-5 and J is TRBJ1-1; 8 nucleotides align to TRBD1. Germline trimming cut 2 bases from V and 4 bases from J; bases unmatched to any gene: 6. CDR3 length: 15 amino acids. Per germline, CDR1 LGHNT and CDR2 FRNRAP.

This chain connects TRBV18 to TRBJ1-6; D perhaps matches TRBD1 (6 bases). The germline V gene has CDR1 KGHSH and CDR2 LQKENI. CDR3 length equals 16 residues. Trimming took 2 bases from V and 5 from J, leaving 13 bases between them. CDR3 nucleotide sequence: TGTGCCAGCTCACCAGCGGCCACAGGGAATAATTCACCCCTCCACTTT. Translated: CASSPAATGNNSPLHF.

CDR3 in DNA: TGTGCCAGCAGCTTAAGGGGGCTTAGCAATCAGCCCCAGCATTTT. It is translated as CASSLRGLSNQPQHF. The chain employs TRBV7-2 and TRBJ1-5; 7 nucleotides agree with TRBD1. CDR3 size: 15 residues. Losses at the gene ends were 2 bases for V and 0 bases for J; bases not matched to a gene: 1. Germline V CDR1 and CDR2: SGHTA, FQGNSA.

This chain links TRBV28 with TRBJ1-4; D is possibly TRBD1 (5 bases). The ends were cut back, 5 bases at V and 8 bases at J, with 15 bases in the middle. There are 14 residues in the CDR3. Germline V gene sequence: CDR1 MDHEN, CDR2 SYDVKM. Written as DNA, the CDR3 is TGTGCCAGCAGTCCCTCTGGACAAGGGGAAAAACTGTTTTTT. Its translation is CASSPSGQGEKLFF.